Sequencing of this T cell receptor (beta chain) was carried out in a study of response to subunit inactivated influenza vaccine. Broader study findings: Seasonal influenza vaccination, on each occasion, was suggested by the authors to recruit few new T cells.

TCRdb redid the calling of the RT-PCR reads with MiXCR, one entry per CDR3 protein. The repertoire holds 500,000 to 600,000 distinct CDR3 sequences, with approximately 13% as singletons. V gave up 0 bases and J gave up 5 bases; unmatched junction bases: 11. CDR3 length equals 18 residues. Germline V gives CDR1 LGHNA, CDR2 YNFKEQ. For this clonotype: Its cognate antigen is unknown.

Sequences were derived from PBMCs from blood, sampled around seven weeks after vaccination. This receptor was identified in a man aged 45-65 years who received an inactivated influenza vaccine. The rearrangement links TRBV4-2 to TRBJ2-5, with 11 bases fitting TRBD2. Here the CDR3 DNA reads TGTGCCAGCAGCCAAGATGTAGCGGGGGGGCGATGGGGGGAGACCCAGTACTTC. Protein product: CASSQDVAGGRWGETQYF.